The T cell receptor (beta chain) described here comes from a study of T cells and copy number aberrations in small-cell lung cancer. Study results and limitations: Between roughly 75-98% of clones were confined to one tumor region.

TCRdb keeps only in-frame clones here, not all; method: immunoSEQ multiplex PCR. The table lists over 6,000 clones, roughly four fifths of them singletons. To note about this clone: Its antigen is unidentified.

V dropped 6 bases and J dropped 4; count of bases not matched to a gene: 10. Germline V CDR1 and CDR2: SGHNT, YYREEE (reference sequence). The CDR3 loop spans 16 amino acids. Each donor had smoking or heavy second-hand smoke exposure. Sequenced material: tumor tissue. The chain is built from TRBV5-4 and TRBJ2-1; 10 bases map to TRBD2. This clonotype originated in a man aged 50-59 years with small cell lung cancer. For the CDR3, the DNA is TGTGCCAGCAAGGACGCGGGGACTAGCGTGTACAATGAGCAGTTCTTC. This sequence encodes CASKDAGTSVYNEQFF.